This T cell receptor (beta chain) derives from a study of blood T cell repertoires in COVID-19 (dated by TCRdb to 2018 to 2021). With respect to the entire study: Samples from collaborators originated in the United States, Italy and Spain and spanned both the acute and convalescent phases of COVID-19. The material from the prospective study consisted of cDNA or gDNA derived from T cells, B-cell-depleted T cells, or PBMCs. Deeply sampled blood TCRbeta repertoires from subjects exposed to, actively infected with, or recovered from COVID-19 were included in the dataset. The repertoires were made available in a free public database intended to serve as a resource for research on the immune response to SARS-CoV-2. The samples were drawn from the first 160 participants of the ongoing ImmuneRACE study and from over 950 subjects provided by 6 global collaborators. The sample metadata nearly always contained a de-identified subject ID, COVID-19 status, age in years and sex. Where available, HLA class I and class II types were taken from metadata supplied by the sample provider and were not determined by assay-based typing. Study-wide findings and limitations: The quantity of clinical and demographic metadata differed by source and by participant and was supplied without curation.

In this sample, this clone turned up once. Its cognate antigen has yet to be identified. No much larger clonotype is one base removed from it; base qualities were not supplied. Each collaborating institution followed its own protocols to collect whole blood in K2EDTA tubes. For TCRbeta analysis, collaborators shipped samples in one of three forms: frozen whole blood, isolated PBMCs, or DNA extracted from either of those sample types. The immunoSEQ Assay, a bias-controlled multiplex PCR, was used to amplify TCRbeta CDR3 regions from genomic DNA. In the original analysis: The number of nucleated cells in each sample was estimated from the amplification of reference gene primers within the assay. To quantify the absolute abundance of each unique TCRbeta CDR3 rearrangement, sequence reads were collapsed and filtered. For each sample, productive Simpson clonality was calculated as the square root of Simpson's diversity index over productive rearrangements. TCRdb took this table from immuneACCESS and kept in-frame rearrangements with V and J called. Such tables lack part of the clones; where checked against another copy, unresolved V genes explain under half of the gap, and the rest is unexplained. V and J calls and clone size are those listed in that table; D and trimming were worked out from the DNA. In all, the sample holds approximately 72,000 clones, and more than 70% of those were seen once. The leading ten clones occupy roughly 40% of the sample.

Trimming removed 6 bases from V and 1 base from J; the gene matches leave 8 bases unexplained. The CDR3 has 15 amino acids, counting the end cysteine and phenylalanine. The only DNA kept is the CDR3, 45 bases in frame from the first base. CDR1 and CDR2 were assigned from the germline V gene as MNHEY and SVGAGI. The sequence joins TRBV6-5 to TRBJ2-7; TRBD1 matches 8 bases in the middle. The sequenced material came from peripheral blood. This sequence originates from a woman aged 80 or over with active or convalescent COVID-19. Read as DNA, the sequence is TGTGCCAGCAGCCAGTCGACAGGGGCTTCCTACGAGCAGTACTTC. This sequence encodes CASSQSTGASYEQYF.